A selection of T cell receptor beta chains follows, all from one sample in a study of blood T cell repertoires in COVID-19. The table came from immunoSEQ multiplex PCR; TCRdb's copy has only in-frame clones and leaves some out. The table lists approximately 240,000 clones, roughly 87% of them singletons. The sequenced material came from peripheral blood. The source of these receptors is a woman between 18 and 29 years old who had recovered from COVID-19. Both conserved end residues are part of each CDR3. A D gene is named only where the DNA matches it firmly. Some rows have no size entry. The others give once, few or many, or a class for an expanded clone.

d_call: TRBD2; v_call: TRBV7-2; j_call: TRBJ2-5; clone_size: once; cdr3_aa: CASSLGPAGGGQETQYF; cdr3_nt: TGTGCCAGCAGCTTAGGCCCAGCGGGAGGAGGGCAAGAGACCCAGTACTTC
d_call: .; v_call: TRBV7-2; j_call: TRBJ1-2; clone_size: .; cdr3_aa: CASRLHRVYGYTF; cdr3_nt: TGTGCCAGCAGACTGCACAGGGTCTATGGCTACACCTTC
d_call: TRBD2; v_call: TRBV7-3; j_call: TRBJ2-7; clone_size: .; cdr3_aa: CASSPGAGATYEQYF; cdr3_nt: TGTGCCAGCAGCCCTGGGGCGGGAGCGACCTACGAGCAGTACTTC
d_call: .; v_call: TRBV7-2; j_call: TRBJ1-2; clone_size: .; cdr3_aa: CASSLAQGTSPYGYTF; cdr3_nt: TGTGCCAGCAGCTTAGCGCAAGGGACATCGCCCTATGGCTACACCTTC
d_call: .; v_call: TRBV18; j_call: TRBJ1-4; clone_size: .; cdr3_aa: CASSAGPAEKLFF; cdr3_nt: TGTGCCAGCTCAGCGGGCCCGGCTGAAAAACTGTTTTTT
d_call: .; v_call: TRBV28; j_call: TRBJ1-2; clone_size: .; cdr3_aa: CASSESGQGSRGYTF; cdr3_nt: TGTGCCAGCAGTGAATCGGGCCAGGGTTCGAGAGGCTACACCTTC
d_call: .; v_call: TRBV7-9; j_call: TRBJ1-1; clone_size: once; cdr3_aa: CASRHPGQDTEAFF; cdr3_nt: TGTGCCAGCAGACACCCGGGACAAGACACTGAAGCTTTCTTT
d_call: .; v_call: TRBV30; j_call: TRBJ1-1; clone_size: .; cdr3_aa: CAWTDLREAIF; cdr3_nt: TGTGCCTGGACGGACCTCCGGGAGGCAATCTTT
d_call: .; v_call: TRBV6-2/TRBV6-3; j_call: TRBJ1-1; clone_size: .; cdr3_aa: CASSYGRGGTEAFF; cdr3_nt: TGTGCCAGCAGTTATGGCAGGGGAGGGACTGAAGCTTTCTTT
d_call: .; v_call: TRBV7-2; j_call: TRBJ2-1; clone_size: .; cdr3_aa: CASRLSGGNWGNEQFF; cdr3_nt: TGTGCCAGCAGACTTTCGGGCGGGAACTGGGGCAATGAGCAGTTCTTC
d_call: .; v_call: TRBV27; j_call: TRBJ1-2; clone_size: .; cdr3_aa: CASSLSSLTDSYGYTF; cdr3_nt: TGTGCCAGCAGTTTATCGTCCCTAACGGACAGCTATGGCTACACCTTC
d_call: .; v_call: TRBV30; j_call: TRBJ1-1; clone_size: .; cdr3_aa: CAWFSPGQRNTEAFF; cdr3_nt: TGTGCCTGGTTCAGCCCAGGACAGCGTAACACTGAAGCTTTCTTT
d_call: TRBD2; v_call: TRBV3-1/TRBV3-2; j_call: TRBJ2-5; clone_size: .; cdr3_aa: CASSQEWTSGRGRETQYF; cdr3_nt: TGTGCCAGCAGCCAAGAATGGACTAGCGGGAGGGGGCGAGAGACCCAGTACTTC
d_call: .; v_call: TRBV18; j_call: TRBJ2-2; clone_size: .; cdr3_aa: CASSPGSAGDTGELFF; cdr3_nt: TGTGCCAGCTCACCAGGGTCGGCAGGGGATACCGGGGAGCTGTTTTTT
d_call: TRBD1; v_call: TRBV9; j_call: TRBJ2-1; clone_size: .; cdr3_aa: CASSPWTGDDEQFF; cdr3_nt: TGTGCCAGCAGCCCTTGGACAGGGGACGATGAGCAGTTCTTC
d_call: .; v_call: TRBV7-2; j_call: TRBJ2-2; clone_size: .; cdr3_aa: CASSSIISGTGELFF; cdr3_nt: TGTGCCAGCAGCTCGATCATTAGCGGTACCGGGGAGCTGTTTTTT
d_call: .; v_call: TRBV11-3; j_call: TRBJ2-6; clone_size: .; cdr3_aa: CASSSGGSGANVLTF; cdr3_nt: TGTGCCAGCAGCTCGGGTGGCTCTGGGGCCAACGTCCTGACTTTC
d_call: TRBD1; v_call: TRBV9; j_call: TRBJ2-7; clone_size: .; cdr3_aa: CASSPRTGPYEQYF; cdr3_nt: TGTGCCAGCAGCCCCCGGACAGGGCCCTACGAGCAGTACTTC
d_call: .; v_call: TRBV27; j_call: TRBJ1-5; clone_size: .; cdr3_aa: CASSYSSNQPQHF; cdr3_nt: TGTGCCAGCAGTTACTCAAGCAATCAGCCCCAGCATTTT
d_call: TRBD1; v_call: TRBV19; j_call: TRBJ1-5; clone_size: .; cdr3_aa: CASSIWDRNQPQHF; cdr3_nt: TGTGCCAGTAGTATCTGGGACAGAAATCAGCCCCAGCATTTT
d_call: TRBD2; v_call: TRBV6-5; j_call: TRBJ2-7; clone_size: .; cdr3_aa: CASSLLAGVGEQYF; cdr3_nt: TGTGCCAGCAGTTTACTAGCGGGAGTAGGCGAGCAGTACTTC
d_call: .; v_call: TRBV7-2; j_call: TRBJ2-2; clone_size: .; cdr3_aa: CASNAYTGELFF; cdr3_nt: TGTGCCAGCAATGCGTACACCGGGGAGCTGTTTTTT
d_call: .; v_call: TRBV1; j_call: TRBJ2-2; clone_size: .; cdr3_aa: CTSSQDQLAGANGELFF; cdr3_nt: TGCACCAGCAGCCAAGATCAGTTAGCGGGAGCTAACGGGGAGCTGTTTTTT
d_call: TRBD1; v_call: TRBV10-3; j_call: TRBJ2-7; clone_size: .; cdr3_aa: CAISGGPGTGESYEQYF; cdr3_nt: TGTGCCATCAGTGGGGGTCCCGGGACAGGGGAGTCCTACGAGCAGTACTTC
d_call: TRBD2; v_call: TRBV29-1; j_call: TRBJ2-2; clone_size: .; cdr3_aa: CSVESLAGLTGELFF; cdr3_nt: TGCAGCGTTGAATCTCTAGCGGGACTCACCGGGGAGCTGTTTTTT
d_call: .; v_call: TRBV29-1; j_call: TRBJ2-2; clone_size: .; cdr3_aa: CSVDRGTGELFF; cdr3_nt: TGCAGCGTTGACAGGGGAACCGGGGAGCTGTTTTTT
d_call: .; v_call: TRBV4-2; j_call: TRBJ1-2; clone_size: .; cdr3_aa: CASSPILDTYGYTF; cdr3_nt: TGTGCCAGCAGCCCCATCCTGGACACCTATGGCTACACCTTC
d_call: TRBD2; v_call: TRBV5-3; j_call: TRBJ2-1; clone_size: .; cdr3_aa: CARSLAGGPSHEQFF; cdr3_nt: TGTGCCAGAAGCTTAGCGGGAGGGCCATCCCATGAGCAGTTCTTC
d_call: .; v_call: TRBV11-2; j_call: TRBJ2-1; clone_size: .; cdr3_aa: CASSPRSGDPEQFF; cdr3_nt: TGTGCCAGCAGCCCGCGGTCGGGAGACCCTGAGCAGTTCTTC
d_call: .; v_call: TRBV6-2/TRBV6-3; j_call: TRBJ2-1; clone_size: .; cdr3_aa: CASSYREHNEQFF; cdr3_nt: TGTGCCAGCAGTTACAGGGAGCACAATGAGCAGTTCTTC
d_call: .; v_call: TRBV5-6; j_call: TRBJ2-7; clone_size: .; cdr3_aa: CASSTGLVVSYEQYF; cdr3_nt: TGTGCCAGCAGCACGGGACTGGTAGTCTCCTACGAGCAGTACTTC
d_call: .; v_call: TRBV19; j_call: TRBJ1-5; clone_size: .; cdr3_aa: CASSLRDYYSNQPQHF; cdr3_nt: TGTGCCAGTAGTCTCCGGGATTATTATAGCAATCAGCCCCAGCATTTT
d_call: TRBD2; v_call: TRBV15; j_call: TRBJ2-1; clone_size: .; cdr3_aa: CATSSFGLARGSEQFF; cdr3_nt: TGTGCCACCAGCAGTTTCGGACTAGCGAGAGGATCTGAGCAGTTCTTC
d_call: .; v_call: TRBV5-5; j_call: TRBJ1-5; clone_size: .; cdr3_aa: CASSYTAGNQPQHF; cdr3_nt: TGTGCCAGCAGTTACACAGCGGGCAATCAGCCCCAGCATTTT
d_call: .; v_call: TRBV29-1; j_call: TRBJ2-7; clone_size: .; cdr3_aa: CSVGPGQRAYEQYF; cdr3_nt: TGCAGCGTTGGACCGGGACAGCGGGCCTACGAGCAGTACTTC
d_call: TRBD2; v_call: TRBV6-4; j_call: TRBJ2-7; clone_size: .; cdr3_aa: CASSVAGGTHEQYF; cdr3_nt: TGTGCCAGCAGTGTAGCGGGAGGTACCCACGAGCAGTACTTC
d_call: TRBD1; v_call: TRBV6-1; j_call: TRBJ1-2; clone_size: .; cdr3_aa: CASSEAQGAYGYTF; cdr3_nt: TGTGCCAGCAGTGAAGCCCAGGGGGCTTATGGCTACACCTTC
d_call: .; v_call: TRBV28; j_call: TRBJ2-2; clone_size: .; cdr3_aa: CASSPGDNSNTGELFF; cdr3_nt: TGTGCCAGCAGTCCAGGTGACAACTCGAACACCGGGGAGCTGTTTTTT
d_call: TRBD1; v_call: TRBV6-5; j_call: TRBJ1-2; clone_size: .; cdr3_aa: CASSRGQGFYGYTF; cdr3_nt: TGTGCCAGCAGTAGGGGACAGGGATTCTATGGCTACACCTTC
d_call: TRBD2; v_call: TRBV14; j_call: TRBJ2-1; clone_size: .; cdr3_aa: CASSPGAKAGRNEQFF; cdr3_nt: TGTGCCAGCAGCCCTGGGGCTAAAGCGGGAAGAAATGAGCAGTTCTTC
d_call: TRBD2; v_call: TRBV4-3; j_call: TRBJ2-1; clone_size: .; cdr3_aa: CASSQGEGHPGLVGNEQFF; cdr3_nt: TGCGCCAGCAGCCAAGGGGAGGGGCACCCGGGACTAGTGGGCAATGAGCAGTTCTTC
d_call: TRBD1; v_call: TRBV2; j_call: TRBJ1-5; clone_size: few; cdr3_aa: CASRQDRDNQPQHF; cdr3_nt: TGTGCCAGCAGACAGGACAGGGACAATCAGCCCCAGCATTTT
d_call: .; v_call: TRBV5-6; j_call: TRBJ2-1; clone_size: .; cdr3_aa: CASSLELSDEQFF; cdr3_nt: TGTGCCAGCAGTTTGGAGCTTTCGGATGAGCAGTTCTTC
d_call: TRBD2; v_call: TRBV19; j_call: TRBJ2-1; clone_size: .; cdr3_aa: CASSGWLAGGPDANEQFF; cdr3_nt: TGTGCCAGTAGTGGTTGGCTAGCGGGAGGGCCGGATGCGAATGAGCAGTTCTTC
d_call: .; v_call: TRBV10-1; j_call: TRBJ2-5; clone_size: .; cdr3_aa: CASSGGVQETQYF; cdr3_nt: TGCGCCAGCTCTGGCGGGGTGCAAGAGACCCAGTACTTC
d_call: .; v_call: TRBV7-9; j_call: TRBJ2-1; clone_size: .; cdr3_aa: CASSLGAPTHNEQFF; cdr3_nt: TGTGCCAGCAGCCTGGGAGCGCCTACTCACAATGAGCAGTTCTTC
d_call: .; v_call: TRBV7-9; j_call: TRBJ1-1; clone_size: .; cdr3_aa: CASSLSGRMGTEAFF; cdr3_nt: TGTGCCAGCAGCTTAAGTGGGAGAATGGGCACTGAAGCTTTCTTT
d_call: .; v_call: TRBV6-6; j_call: TRBJ1-1; clone_size: .; cdr3_aa: CASSPQAVLNTEAFF; cdr3_nt: TGTGCCAGCAGCCCCCAGGCAGTACTGAACACTGAAGCTTTCTTT
d_call: .; v_call: TRBV5-5; j_call: TRBJ1-2; clone_size: .; cdr3_aa: CASSPQGVNYGYTF; cdr3_nt: TGTGCCAGCAGCCCACAAGGGGTTAACTATGGCTACACCTTC
d_call: .; v_call: TRBV11-3; j_call: TRBJ2-5; clone_size: .; cdr3_aa: CASSSQGQPQETQYF; cdr3_nt: TGTGCCAGCAGCTCCCAGGGGCAGCCTCAAGAGACCCAGTACTTC